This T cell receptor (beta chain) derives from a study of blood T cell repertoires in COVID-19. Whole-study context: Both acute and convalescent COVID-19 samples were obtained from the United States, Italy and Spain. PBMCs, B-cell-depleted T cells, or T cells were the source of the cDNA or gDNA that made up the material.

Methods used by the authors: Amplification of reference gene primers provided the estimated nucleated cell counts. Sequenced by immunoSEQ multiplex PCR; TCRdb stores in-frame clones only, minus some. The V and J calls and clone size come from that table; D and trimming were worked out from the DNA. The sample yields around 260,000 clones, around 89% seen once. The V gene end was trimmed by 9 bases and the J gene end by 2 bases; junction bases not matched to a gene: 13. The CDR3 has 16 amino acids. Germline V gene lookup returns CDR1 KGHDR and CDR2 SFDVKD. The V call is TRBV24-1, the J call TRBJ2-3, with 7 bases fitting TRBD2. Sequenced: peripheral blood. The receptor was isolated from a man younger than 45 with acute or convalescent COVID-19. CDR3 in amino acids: CATGGGSERNTDTQYF. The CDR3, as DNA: TGTGCCACCGGGGGGGGGTCTGAGCGGAACACAGATACGCAGTATTTT.